These 29 T cell receptor beta chains were all obtained from the same sample, sequenced in a study of shared clonotypes between healthy human individuals. Produced via immunoSEQ multiplex PCR; TCRdb's table is partial and in-frame only. The top ten clones hold around 0.13% of a sample with 2 million to 2.5 million clones, approximately 94% of them seen once. The material sequenced was naive CD4+ T cells sorted from blood. Sample subset: CD45RA+ positively selected. The receptors derive from a man younger than 35 in good health.

V and J are TRBV6-5 and TRBJ1-1; D unclear. There are 13 residues in the CDR3. Germline V gene lookup returns CDR1 MNHEY and CDR2 SVGAGI. V shed 6 bases and J shed 0 bases, with 8 bases lying between them. CDR3 sequence reads: CASRSTMNTEAFF. The CDR3 DNA follows: TGTGCCAGCAGGTCCACTATGAACACTGAAGCTTTCTTT.

V usage is TRBV27 and J usage is TRBJ1-6; no firm D call. CDR1 is MNHEY, CDR2 SMNVEV, per germline (reference sequence). CDR3 length: 18 amino acids. V dropped 5 bases and J dropped 4 bases, with 21 bases sitting between them. CDR3 in DNA: TGTGCCAGCAGTGTACGACTCAGAGACGCGGGGTATAATTCACCCCTCCACTTT. This gives the protein CASSVRLRDAGYNSPLHF.

The rearrangement links TRBV25-1 to TRBJ1-4; D might be TRBD1 (5 bases). Deletions cut 8 bases from V and 5 bases from J, with 21 bases between. The CDR3 length is 16 residues. Germline values: CDR1 MGHDK, CDR2 SYGVNS. The CDR3: CASSISRVYGNEKLFF. DNA of the CDR3: TGTGCCAGCTCAATAAGCAGGGTGTATGGAAATGAAAAACTGTTTTTT.

The chain has TRBV10-3 and TRBJ1-6; 9 nucleotides line up with TRBD1. The CDR3 has 14 residues. The junction had 3 bases not matched to a gene; V was cut back by 10 bases and J by 2 bases. CDR1 is ENHRY and CDR2 is SYGVKD in the germline V gene. The CDR3 loop is CATWTGAYNSPLHF. CDR3 DNA: TGTGCCACCTGGACAGGGGCCTATAATTCACCCCTCCACTTT.

Worth noting for this clone: Other nucleotide sequences from this sample produce the same CDR3. V gene TRBV19 combines with J gene TRBJ1-5; 9 bases map to TRBD1. With 7 bases clipped from V and 0 bases from J, the junction kept 4 bases outside the gene matches. The length of the CDR3 is 15 residues. CDR1 is LNHDA and CDR2 is SQIVND in the germline V gene (reference sequence). The CDR3, as DNA: TGTGCCAGTACCGACAGGGGGGATAGCAATCAGCCCCAGCATTTT. It encodes CASTDRGDSNQPQHF.

The chain couples TRBV18 to TRBJ2-7; no definite D call. From germline, CDR1 is KGHSH and CDR2 LQKENI. This CDR3 has 15 residues. V gave up 0 bases and J gave up 5 bases, with 14 bases separating them. CDR3 nucleotides: TGTGCCAGCTCACCACCGAGCTCCAAGAGCCACGAGCAGTACTTC. This encodes CASSPPSSKSHEQYF. The whole variable domain, filled in from reference TRBV18 and TRBJ2-7, reads NAGVMQNPRHLVRRRGQEARLRCSPMKGHSHVYWYRQLPEEGLKFMVYLQKENIIDESGMPKERFSAEFPKEGPSILRIQQVVRGDSAAYFCASSPPSSKSHEQYFGPGTRLTVT.

This sequence joins TRBV30 and TRBJ1-1; D possibly corresponds to TRBD1 (5 bases). The V and J ends lost 5 bases and 0 bases respectively, with 16 bases between them. The CDR3 covers 15 residues. CDR1 and CDR2 from the germline V gene are GTSNPN and SVGIG (reference sequence). The CDR3, as DNA: TGTGCCTGGGGACCCGACGGGGGTATGAACACTGAAGCTTTCTTT. This sequence encodes CAWGPDGGMNTEAFF.

The genes are TRBV13 and TRBJ1-2; D is ambiguous. Germline-derived CDR1 and CDR2 are PRHDT and FYEKMQ (reference sequence). The CDR3 sequence is 15 residues long. With 1 base removed from V and 6 bases from J, the gap between germline ends came to 15 bases. The CDR3 nucleotides are TGTGCCAGCAGCTTAGACCCTTACGCGGTTCATGGCTACACCTTC. The encoded protein is CASSLDPYAVHGYTF.

This clone was counted a few times. Distinct nucleotide sequences in the sample also encode this CDR3. CDR3 loop: CASSERLNQPQHF. CDR3 DNA: TGTGCCAGCAGTGAAAGGCTCAATCAGCCCCAGCATTTT. The chain has TRBV6-1 and TRBJ1-5; D call uncertain. Germline V lookup: CDR1 MNHNS, CDR2 SASEGT. V shed 2 bases and J shed 3 bases, with 5 bases lying between them. This CDR3 comprises 13 residues.

The chain carries TRBV4-1 and TRBJ2-3; D is perhaps TRBD1 (6 bases). Germline values: CDR1 MGHRA, CDR2 YSYEKL. The V and J ends lost 4 bases and 4 bases respectively, with 6 bases between them. This CDR3 has 12 amino acids. In DNA, the CDR3 is TGCGCCAGCAGCCCAGGGGCAGATACGCAGTATTTT. It translates to CASSPGADTQYF.

J is TRBJ2-3 and V is TRBV5-1; possible D gene TRBD2, 6 bases. The CDR3 length is 15 residues. V was trimmed by 4 bases and J by 0 bases, leaving 12 bases between them. Germline V gives CDR1 SGHRS, CDR2 YFSETQ. Here the CDR3 reads CASSPGLLSTDTQYF. The DNA of the CDR3 is TGCGCCAGCAGCCCCGGACTACTCAGCACAGATACGCAGTATTTT. Based on the CDR3 plus reference TRBV5-1 and TRBJ2-3, the full variable domain is KAGVTQTPRYLIKTRGQQVTLSCSPISGHRSVSWYQQTPGQGLQFLFEYFSETQRNKGNFPGRFSGRQFSNSRSEMNVSTLELGDSALYLCASSPGLLSTDTQYFGPGTRLTVL.

The gene calls are TRBV6-6 and TRBJ2-1; D is unclear. Trimming removed 2 bases from V and 0 bases from J, with 11 bases in between. CDR3 length: 16 residues. Germline CDR1 reads MNHNY; CDR2 reads SVGAGI (reference sequence). CDR3 residues: CASSYQRLRSYNEQFF. CDR3 bases: TGTGCCAGCAGTTACCAAAGACTTCGCTCCTACAATGAGCAGTTCTTC.

Comments on this clone: Other nucleotide sequences in the sample specify the same CDR3. The chain joins TRBV7-2 to TRBJ2-7; D not certain. CDR3 length: 12 amino acids. Germline lookup yields CDR1 SGHTA and CDR2 FQGNSA. The germline V and J ends were trimmed by 2 bases and 4 bases, with 6 bases remaining between them. The CDR3 loop reads CASSLKAYEQYF. In nucleotides, the CDR3 is TGTGCCAGCAGCTTAAAAGCTTACGAGCAGTACTTC.

This clone was seen a single time. The gene calls are TRBV6-1 and TRBJ2-1; 9 nucleotides line up with TRBD2. This CDR3 spans 15 amino acids. Trimming took 6 bases from V and 7 from J; bases not matched to a gene: 10. Germline assignment: CDR1 MNHNS and CDR2 SASEGT. The CDR3 DNA follows: TGTGCCAGCAGCGTCGGACTAGCGAGGGGGAATGAGCAGTTCTTC. It specifies CASSVGLARGNEQFF.

The chain uses TRBV28 and TRBJ2-5, with 8 nucleotides matching TRBD1. V was pared by 6 bases and J by 8 bases, with 8 bases of the junction left unmatched. Germline CDR1 and CDR2: MDHEN and SYDVKM. The length of the CDR3 is 13 residues. DNA for the CDR3: TGTGCCAGCAGCCCCGGACAGGGCGCAACCCAGTACTTC. This gives the protein CASSPGQGATQYF.

The J gene is TRBJ2-1, the V gene TRBV11-2; D is perhaps TRBD2 (5 bases). The length of the CDR3 is 14 residues. V lost 2 bases to trimming and J lost 10 bases, with 15 bases between them. Germline lookup yields CDR1 SGHAT and CDR2 FQNNGV. CDR3 amino acids: CASSLILGGWEQFF. Written as DNA, the CDR3 is TGTGCCAGCAGCTTAATACTAGGTGGATGGGAGCAGTTCTTC.

J is TRBJ2-7 and V is TRBV6-5, with D perhaps matching TRBD1 (6 bases). The ends were cut back, 5 bases at V and 2 bases at J, with 13 bases in the middle. Germline V gene lookup returns CDR1 MNHEY and CDR2 SVGAGI. CDR3 length: 14 amino acids. For the CDR3, the DNA is TGTGCCAGCAGTACCGGGACACCGACCTACGAGCAGTACTTC. Its protein is CASSTGTPTYEQYF.

As for this clone: Other DNA sequences in this sample translate to the same CDR3. This chain's CDR3 is CASSLAGYGNTIYF. CDR3 coding DNA: TGCGCCAGCAGCTTGGCAGGATACGGAAACACCATATATTTT. The chain joins TRBV5-1 to TRBJ1-3; D is unresolved. Trimming took off 0 bases at V and 4 bases at J, with 8 bases between the two ends. The CDR3 length is 14 residues. The germline V gene has CDR1 SGHRS and CDR2 YFSETQ.

This rearrangement joins TRBV28 to TRBJ2-2, with 10 bases fitting TRBD1. CDR3 length: 14 amino acids. The V segment lost 6 bases and the J segment 5 bases; nucleotides outside the gene matches: 3. The germline V gene has CDR1 MDHEN and CDR2 SYDVKM. CDR3 DNA: TGTGCCAGCAGCCGACAGGGGGCTACCGGGGAGCTGTTTTTT. This codes for CASSRQGATGELFF. Based on the CDR3 plus reference TRBV28 and TRBJ2-2, the full variable domain is DVKVTQSSRYLVKRTGEKVFLECVQDMDHENMFWYRQDPGLGLRLIYFSYDVKMKEKGDIPEGYSVSREKKERFSLILESASTNQTSMYLCASSRQGATGELFFGEGSRLTVL.

Comments on this clone: The same CDR3 also results from other DNA sequences found in this sample. The rearrangement links TRBV6-5 to TRBJ2-7; TRBD2 matches at 12 bases. V shed 6 bases and J 0 bases; nucleotides not matched to a gene: 3. This CDR3 is built from 15 residues. Germline loops: CDR1 MNHEY, CDR2 SVGAGI. DNA of the CDR3: TGTGCCAGCAGGCCACTAGCGGGAGGCTCCTACGAGCAGTACTTC. Residues: CASRPLAGGSYEQYF.

The chain joins TRBV9 to TRBJ2-5, with TRBD2 identical over 9 bases. V shed 2 bases, J shed 5 bases, and the junction held 7 bases outside the gene matches. Germline CDR1 reads SGDLS; CDR2 reads YYNGEE. This CDR3 has 15 amino acids. CDR3 in amino acids: CASSVSGSPRETQYF. The CDR3 bases are TGTGCCAGCAGCGTTAGCGGGAGCCCCAGGGAGACCCAGTACTTC.

V and J are TRBV6-1 and TRBJ1-1, with 10 nucleotides matching TRBD1. Germline CDR1 reads MNHNS; CDR2 reads SASEGT. Unmatched junction bases numbered 4, after V lost 5 bases and J lost 4 bases. The CDR3 covers 14 residues. The CDR3 DNA reads TGTGCCAGCAGTATCGGACAGGGGGGCACTGAAGCTTTCTTT. It translates to CASSIGQGGTEAFF.

The chain is built from TRBV6-5 and TRBJ2-3; D not certain. The length of the CDR3 is 13 residues. The germline V gene encodes CDR1 MNHEY and CDR2 SVGAGI. Trimming stripped 8 bases from V and 0 bases from J, with 9 bases between. Here the CDR3 DNA reads TGTGCCAGCTTTGGCAGAAGCACAGATACGCAGTATTTT. The encoded protein is CASFGRSTDTQYF.

On this clone itself: Other DNA variants within this sample encode the same CDR3. The gene calls are TRBV4-3 and TRBJ2-1; a weak D match, TRBD1 (5 bases). V lost 4 bases to trimming and J lost 2 bases, with 12 bases between them. Germline lookup yields CDR1 LGHNA and CDR2 YSLEER. This CDR3 comprises 15 residues. This chain's CDR3 is CASSLGQGPYNEQFF. The CDR3 DNA reads as TGCGCCAGCAGCCTCGGACAAGGTCCCTACAATGAGCAGTTCTTC.

V is TRBV9 and J is TRBJ2-1, with a weak D call TRBD2 (6 bases). Germline lookup yields CDR1 SGDLS and CDR2 YYNGEE. The CDR3 spans 14 residues. V lost 2 bases to trimming and J lost 9 bases, with 15 bases between them. The CDR3: CASSVSRDSTEQFF. CDR3 sequence (DNA): TGTGCCAGCAGCGTCTCCCGGGACTCGACTGAGCAGTTCTTC.

This sequence joins TRBV11-2 and TRBJ2-3; maybe TRBD1 (5 bases). CDR1 and CDR2 from the germline V gene are SGHAT and FQNNGV. The ends were cut back, 2 bases at V and 1 base at J, with 13 bases in the middle. The CDR3 sequence is 16 residues long. The CDR3 DNA is TGTGCCAGCAGCTTAAACAGGCGGTCCCGCACAGATACGCAGTATTTT. This gives the protein CASSLNRRSRTDTQYF.

The gene calls are TRBV6-1 and TRBJ2-7, with D unclear. Trimming removed 11 bases from V and 3 bases from J, with 17 bases in between. The CDR3 length is 13 residues. Germline V gene sequence: CDR1 MNHNS, CDR2 SASEGT. CDR3 in DNA: TGTGCCGCCTCGAGAGCAGCAGGCTACGAGCAGTACTTC. Its translation is CAASRAAGYEQYF.

In the case of this clone: Other DNA sequences of this sample code for an identical CDR3. The chain carries TRBV18 and TRBJ1-2; no reliable D call. V was pared by 6 bases and J by 4 bases, with 9 bases between. The length of the CDR3 is 12 residues. CDR1 and CDR2 (germline): KGHSH, LQKENI. CDR3 amino acids: CASSPNSYGYTF. In DNA, the CDR3 is TGTGCCAGCTCGCCGAACAGCTATGGCTACACCTTC.

The chain couples TRBV4-1 to TRBJ1-1; D is unclear. CDR3 length: 14 residues. Trimming pared 4 bases from V and 2 bases from J, leaving 11 bases between. Germline values: CDR1 MGHRA, CDR2 YSYEKL. The CDR3 DNA follows: TGCGCCAGCAGCCGACCGGGAATTAACACTGAAGCTTTCTTT. Its translation is CASSRPGINTEAFF.